This TCR beta chain came from a study of T cells in Graves' hyperthyroidism and ophthalmopathy. Many counts were recorded for this clonotype. Its antigen is unidentified. Calling Graves' hyperthyroidism stable meant ophthalmopathy did not progress within 18 months. Thyroid ultrasound and orbital computed tomography, with clinical symptoms and serum thyroxine and TRAb, informed diagnoses. The source material, RNA transcripts, was used to amplify TCR beta CDR3 regions. The HTBI set primed first-round TCR CDR3 RT-PCR. Each CDR3 protein gets one entry after TCRdb re-called the multiplex PCR reads with MiXCR. The sample shows about 540,000 distinct CDR3 sequences, just over 45% of them seen only once. General study results and limits: The model's output predicted ophthalmopathy at a median of roughly 6 months prior to onset. The blood repertoire included most of the expanded thyroid clonotypes above 0.001.

V shed 1 base and J shed 2 bases, with 12 bases lying between them. The CDR3 length is 15 residues. Germline CDR1 is SNHLY and CDR2 is FYNNEI. This sequence originates from a woman younger than 35 with Graves' hyperthyroidism. Input material: peripheral blood or thyroid tissue (not recorded which). The V and J genes are TRBV2 and TRBJ2-7; D is ambiguous. DNA of the CDR3: TGTGCCAGCAGTGAAGGGTCCGGGCCCACCTACGAGCAGTACTTC. It yields the protein CASSEGSGPTYEQYF. Supplemented by reference TRBV2 and TRBJ2-7, the full variable domain reads EPEVTQTPSHQVTQMGQEVILRCVPISNHLYFYWYRQILGQKVEFLVSFYNNEISEKSEIFDDQFSVERPDGSNFTLKIRSTKLEDSAMYFCASSEGSGPTYEQYFGPGTRLTVT.